The TCR beta chain under discussion was sequenced for a study of glioma-infiltrating T cells after dendritic cell vaccination. As for the study in general: Patients had newly diagnosed or recurrent glioblastoma and received dendritic cell vaccines. Between about 2002 and 2012, patients got autologous tumor lysate-pulsed dendritic cell vaccines.

Documented time point: after dendritic cell vaccination, including at tumor progression/relapse. The germline V gene has CDR1 MNHNS and CDR2 SASEGT. The CDR3 extends over 15 amino acids. Trimming pared 1 base from V and 6 bases from J, leaving 14 bases between. Up to 2 ug genomic DNA was used for TCRB CDR3 amplification. The data were produced by immunoSEQ multiplex PCR, yet TCRdb's version contains in-frame clones alone and is incomplete. The sample has just under 60,000 clones, around 83% seen once; the top ten hold 15% to 19%. This TCR was recovered from a human donor with glioblastoma. The sample here was blood, taken after dendritic cell vaccination. V gene TRBV6-1 combines with J gene TRBJ2-3, with D perhaps matching TRBD2 (6 bases). The chain's CDR3 is CASSEGGGGEDTQYF. The CDR3 DNA reads TGTGCCAGCAGTGAAGGAGGTGGAGGGGAGGATACGCAGTATTTT.